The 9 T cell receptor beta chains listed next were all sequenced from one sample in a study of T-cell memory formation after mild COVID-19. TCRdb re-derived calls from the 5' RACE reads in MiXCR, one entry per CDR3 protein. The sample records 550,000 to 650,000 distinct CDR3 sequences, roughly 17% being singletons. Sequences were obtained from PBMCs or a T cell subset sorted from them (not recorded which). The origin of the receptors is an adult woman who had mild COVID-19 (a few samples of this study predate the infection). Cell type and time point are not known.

The CDR3 nucleotides read TGTGCCACCAGCAGTGGAAAAATTGGGGGGCCTGAGACCCAGTACTTC. Translated, it gives CATSSGKIGGPETQYF. This chain connects TRBV15 to TRBJ2-5, with D perhaps matching TRBD1 or TRBD2 (6 bases each). V was pared by 3 bases and J by 5 bases, with 19 bases between. The CDR3 is made up of 16 amino acids. Germline CDR1 and CDR2: LNHNV and YYDKDF (reference sequence).

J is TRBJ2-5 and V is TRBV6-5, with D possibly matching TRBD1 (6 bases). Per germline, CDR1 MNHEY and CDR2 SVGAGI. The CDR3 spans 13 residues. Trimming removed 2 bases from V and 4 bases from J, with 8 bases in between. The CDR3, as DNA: TGTGCCAGCAGTTACGGGACACGAGAGACCCAGTACTTC. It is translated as CASSYGTRETQYF.

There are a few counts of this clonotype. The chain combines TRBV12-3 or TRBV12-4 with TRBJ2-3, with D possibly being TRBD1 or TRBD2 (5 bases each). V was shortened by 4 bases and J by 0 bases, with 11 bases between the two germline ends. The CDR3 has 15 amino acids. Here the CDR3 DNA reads TGTGCCAGCAGTTCCGGGGCTACTAGCACAGATACGCAGTATTTT. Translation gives CASSSGATSTDTQYF.

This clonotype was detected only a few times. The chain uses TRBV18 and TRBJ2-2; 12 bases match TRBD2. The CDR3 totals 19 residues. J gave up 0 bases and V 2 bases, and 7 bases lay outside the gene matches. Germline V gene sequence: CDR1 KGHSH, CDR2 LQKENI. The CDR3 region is CASSPWTSGDPANTGELFF. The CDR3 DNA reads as TGTGCCAGCTCACCATGGACTAGCGGGGATCCCGCGAACACCGGGGAGCTGTTTTTT.

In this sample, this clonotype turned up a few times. The CDR3 spells CASSLENYEQYF. The CDR3 coding sequence is TGTGCCAGCAGCTTGGAGAATTACGAGCAGTACTTC. The chain combines TRBV7-2 with TRBJ2-7, with D unresolved. The CDR3 totals 12 residues. In germline, CDR1 is SGHTA, CDR2 FQGNSA. V was pared by 3 bases and J by 4 bases, with 7 bases between.

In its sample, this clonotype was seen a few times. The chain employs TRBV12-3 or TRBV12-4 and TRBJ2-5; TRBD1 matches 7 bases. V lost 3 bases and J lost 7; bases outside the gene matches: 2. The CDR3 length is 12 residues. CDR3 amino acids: CASSLNRGTQYF. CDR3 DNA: TGTGCCAGCAGTTTGAACAGGGGGACCCAGTACTTC.

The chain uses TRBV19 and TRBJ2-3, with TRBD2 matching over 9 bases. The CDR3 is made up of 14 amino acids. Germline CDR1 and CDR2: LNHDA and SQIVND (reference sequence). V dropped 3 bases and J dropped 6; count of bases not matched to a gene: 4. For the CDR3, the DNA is TGTGCCAGTAGTATTAGCGGGAGTGTGGATACGCAGTATTTT. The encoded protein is CASSISGSVDTQYF.

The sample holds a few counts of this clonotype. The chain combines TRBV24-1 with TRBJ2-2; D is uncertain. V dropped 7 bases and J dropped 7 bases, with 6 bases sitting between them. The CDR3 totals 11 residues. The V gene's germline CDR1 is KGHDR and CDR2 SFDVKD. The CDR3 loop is CATRLGGELFF. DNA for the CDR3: TGTGCCACCAGACTGGGCGGGGAGCTGTTTTTT.

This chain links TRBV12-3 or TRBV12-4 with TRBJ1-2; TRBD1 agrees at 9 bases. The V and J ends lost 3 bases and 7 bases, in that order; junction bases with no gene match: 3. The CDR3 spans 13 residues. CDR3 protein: CASSFTGGSGYTF. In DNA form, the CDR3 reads TGTGCCAGCAGTTTTACAGGGGGCTCTGGCTACACCTTC.